What follows are 3 T cell receptor beta chains derived from one specimen sequenced in a study of OX40 agonist ivuxolimab in advanced cancers. Method: immunoSEQ multiplex PCR; TCRdb's copy keeps in-frame clones and lacks some. The table lists about 58,000 clones, around 83% of them singletons. The sample here was CD4+ or CD8+ T cells sorted from blood, taken in a trial of the OX40 agonist ivuxolimab. Receptors were obtained from an adult with an advanced solid tumor such as melanoma, head and neck, liver or kidney cancer.

This rearrangement joins TRBV5-1 to TRBJ1-4, with a weak D call TRBD1 (5 bases). Germline V gives CDR1 SGHRS, CDR2 YFSETQ. The germline V and J ends were trimmed by 0 bases and 8 bases, with 14 bases remaining between them. The CDR3 spans 15 residues. DNA for the CDR3: TGCGCCAGCAGCTTGGATCCGGGGGATGGCGAAAAACTGTTTTTT. It specifies CASSLDPGDGEKLFF.

This clone was recorded only once. V usage is TRBV18 and J usage is TRBJ1-1; TRBD1 is a possible D gene (6 bases). This CDR3 comprises 17 residues. From germline, CDR1 is KGHSH and CDR2 LQKENI. V lost 0 bases, J lost 0 bases, and 14 bases lay in between. The CDR3 here is CASSPPILTGVNTEAFF. The CDR3 nucleotides are TGTGCCAGCTCACCACCTATTTTGACAGGAGTGAACACTGAAGCTTTCTTT.

The rearrangement uses TRBV27 and TRBJ2-1; TRBD2 is a possible D gene (5 bases). The V end was cut by 2 bases, the J end by 8 bases, with 10 bases between. The CDR3 extends over 13 amino acids. In germline, CDR1 is MNHEY, CDR2 SMNVEV (reference sequence). The CDR3 here is CASSLAEGDEQFF. In nucleotides, the CDR3 is TGTGCCAGCAGTTTAGCAGAGGGCGATGAGCAGTTCTTC.